One sample yielded the 19 T cell receptor beta chains listed below, sequenced in a study of T cells in Graves' hyperthyroidism and ophthalmopathy. Template material for amplifying TCR beta CDR3 regions consisted of RNA transcripts. The HTBI set primed first-round TCR CDR3 RT-PCR. TCRdb reprocessed the multiplex PCR reads via MiXCR and lists one record per CDR3 protein. The sample records about 330,000 distinct CDR3 sequences, roughly an eighth being singletons. The material sequenced was blood. Source of these receptors: a woman aged 40 to 50 with Graves' ophthalmopathy.

This clonotype was picked up many times. The CDR3 protein is CASSLYGSGELFF. CDR3 in DNA: TGTGCCAGCAGCTTATACGGGTCCGGGGAGCTGTTTTTT. V is TRBV7-9 and J is TRBJ2-2; D gene ambiguous. Germline lookup yields CDR1 SEHNR and CDR2 FQNEAQ (reference sequence). The V end was cut by 2 bases, the J end by 6 bases, with 7 bases between. The CDR3 contains 13 residues.

This clonotype was detected many times. This sequence joins TRBV6-5 and TRBJ2-1, with D uncertain. The CDR3 has 16 residues. The V end was cut by 0 bases, the J end by 6 bases, with 15 bases between. Germline loops: CDR1 MNHEY, CDR2 SVGAGI. The CDR3 reads CASSYSLSRSINEQFF. The DNA of the CDR3 is TGTGCCAGCAGTTACTCCCTCTCAAGGTCAATCAATGAGCAGTTCTTC.

The chain carries TRBV19 and TRBJ2-1; D unresolved. The CDR3 covers 14 residues. The V end lost 3 bases, the J end lost 15 bases, and 21 bases lay between the germline ends. CDR1 is LNHDA and CDR2 is SQIVND in the germline V gene (reference sequence). For the CDR3, the DNA is TGTGCCAGTAGTATTAGACTCTCCGTCGAGAGGTCGTTCTTC. Its protein product is CASSIRLSVERSFF.

This clonotype was recorded many times. The chain has TRBV28 and TRBJ2-7; the match to TRBD1 covers 8 bases. The CDR3 contains 14 residues. The ends lost 8 bases at V and 3 bases at J; junction bases unmatched: 9. Germline CDR1 MDHEN, CDR2 SYDVKM. For the CDR3, the DNA is TGTGCCAGCGTGAGACAGGGGCAGTTCTACGAGCAGTACTTC. It translates to CASVRQGQFYEQYF.

This clonotype was recorded at least ten times. This rearrangement joins TRBV12-3 or TRBV12-4 to TRBJ2-7, with 10 bases that match TRBD2. V gave up 2 bases and J gave up 6 bases; unmatched junction bases: 4. The CDR3 covers 14 residues. CDR3 DNA sequence: TGTGCCAGCAGTTTAATAGCGGGGGGCACCGAGCAGTACTTC. This sequence encodes CASSLIAGGTEQYF.

This clonotype was observed a single time. The gene calls are TRBV6-9 and TRBJ1-6, with a tentative D call TRBD1 (5 bases). V was trimmed by 3 bases and J by 4 bases, leaving 16 bases between them. The CDR3 loop spans 17 amino acids. Germline-derived CDR1 and CDR2 are MNHGY and SVAAGI. CDR3 DNA sequence: TGTGCCAGCAGTTACGAAAGAGGGGATAAGTATAATTCACCCCTCCACTTT. Translation: CASSYERGDKYNSPLHF.

This clonotype appeared many times. The CDR3 loop reads CSATGAGGSWAAVGEGTQYF. The CDR3 DNA sequence: TGCAGTGCTACGGGAGCGGGGGGTTCGTGGGCGGCGGTCGGCGAGGGGACCCAGTACTTC. The rearrangement links TRBV20-1 to TRBJ2-5; 9 bases agree with TRBD2. CDR1 and CDR2 from the germline V gene are DFQATT and SNEGSKA (reference sequence). J gave up 7 bases and V 4 bases, and 28 bases lay outside the gene matches. This CDR3 spans 20 amino acids.

This clonotype has a handful of counts. The chain joins TRBV7-9 to TRBJ2-1; possibly TRBD1 or TRBD2 for D (5 bases each). The length of the CDR3 is 15 residues. Germline V lookup: CDR1 SEHNR, CDR2 FQNEAQ (reference sequence). Trimming cost V 5 bases and J 2 bases, with 13 bases left between them. The CDR3 nucleotides are TGTGCCAGCAGCCCGGGGCGGTCGGCCTACAATGAGCAGTTCTTC. Translation: CASSPGRSAYNEQFF.

Regarding this clonotype: Being one base from a much bigger clone, this may be a read error. The gene calls are TRBV7-9 and TRBJ1-3, with D possibly being TRBD1 (6 bases). The CDR3 totals 15 residues. Germline V lookup: CDR1 SEHNR, CDR2 FQNEAQ (reference sequence). The CDR3 loop is CGSSPGELSGNTIYF. The CDR3 DNA is TGTGGCAGCAGCCCAGGGGAACTCTCTGGAAACACCATATATTTT.

This clonotype was seen more than once but under ten times. The rearrangement joins TRBV20-1 to TRBJ2-1; TRBD2 matches 12 bases. J was trimmed by 1 base and V by 0 bases; bases with no gene match: 13. The CDR3 has 20 amino acids. CDR1 is DFQATT and CDR2 is SNEGSKA in the germline V gene (reference sequence). The CDR3 reads CSARELPTSGRIESYNEQFF. The CDR3 DNA reads as TGCAGTGCTAGAGAGTTACCGACTAGCGGGAGAATTGAATCCTACAATGAGCAGTTCTTC.

There are many counts of this clonotype. The chain recombines TRBV15 with TRBJ2-7; 7 bases map to TRBD2. J gave up 5 bases and V 0 bases, and 4 bases lay outside the gene matches. Germline V gene data show CDR1 as LNHNV and CDR2 as YYDKDF (reference sequence). CDR3 length: 14 amino acids. For the CDR3, the DNA is TGTGCCACCAGCAGAGAGGGAGGGAACCACGAGCAGTACTTC. It is translated as CATSREGGNHEQYF.

The table lists this clonotype with a few counts. The chain employs TRBV7-8 and TRBJ2-5; 9 bases agree with TRBD1. Trimming cost V 5 bases and J 5 bases; bases outside gene matches: 9. The CDR3 length is 15 residues. CDR1 is SGHVS and CDR2 is FQNEAQ in the germline V gene. CDR3 in amino acids: CASSQSGQGKETQYF. CDR3 sequence (DNA): TGTGCCAGCAGCCAATCGGGACAGGGCAAGGAGACCCAGTACTTC.

This clonotype turned up a few times. This rearrangement joins TRBV19 to TRBJ2-7; no firm D call. Germline values: CDR1 LNHDA, CDR2 SQIVND (reference sequence). There are 12 residues in the CDR3. The V gene lost 6 bases and the J gene lost 2 bases, with 8 bases spanning the gap. The CDR3 sequence: CASRAGPYEQYF. For the CDR3, the DNA is TGTGCCAGTAGAGCCGGCCCCTACGAGCAGTACTTC.

This clonotype appeared many times. The V and J genes are TRBV29-1 and TRBJ2-3, with 7 bases matching TRBD2. The CDR3 loop spans 16 amino acids. CDR1 is SQVTM, CDR2 ANQGSEA, per germline. Trimming took 6 bases from V and 2 from J; bases not matched to a gene: 14. The chain's CDR3 is CSVVKGPSGSTDTQYF. The CDR3 DNA is TGCAGCGTCGTAAAAGGGCCTAGCGGATCCACAGATACGCAGTATTTT.

This clonotype appeared many times. The CDR3 here is CASSLGEGHYGYTF. The CDR3 nucleotides are TGTGCCAGCAGTTTGGGGGAGGGACACTATGGCTACACCTTC. J is TRBJ1-2 and V is TRBV12-3 or TRBV12-4; D might be TRBD1 (5 bases). The CDR3 has 14 residues. V lost 3 bases and J 3 bases, leaving 11 bases between the germline ends.

This clonotype has ten or more counts. The chain links TRBV19 to TRBJ1-2, with 10 bases identical to TRBD1. This CDR3 spans 17 amino acids. Trimming removed 4 bases from V and 4 bases from J; junction bases left unmatched: 12. Germline V gene data show CDR1 as LNHDA and CDR2 as SQIVND (reference sequence). The CDR3 nucleotides read TGTGCCAGTAGTACAGAGAGGGGACAGGGGCGAACCTATGGCTACACCTTC. Translated, it gives CASSTERGQGRTYGYTF.

This clonotype was seen ten or more times. The chain recombines TRBV12-3 or TRBV12-4 with TRBJ2-2; the match to TRBD1 covers 8 bases. There are 14 residues in the CDR3. V gave up 7 bases and J gave up 6 bases; unmatched junction bases: 7. The CDR3 bases are TGTGCCAGCACCCTCGGGACAGGTGCCGGGGAGCTGTTTTTT. This sequence encodes CASTLGTGAGELFF.

This clonotype was observed at least ten times. The chain uses TRBV2 and TRBJ2-1, with D perhaps matching TRBD1 (5 bases). Germline values: CDR1 SNHLY, CDR2 FYNNEI. V gave up 4 bases and J gave up 6 bases, with 10 bases separating them. There are 13 residues in the CDR3. CDR3 coding DNA: TGTGCCAGCAGTGTTCAGGGTTTCAATGAGCAGTTCTTC. Protein: CASSVQGFNEQFF.

This clonotype was counted a few times. This sequence joins TRBV7-9 and TRBJ2-3, with a tentative D call TRBD2 (6 bases). V lost 5 bases, J lost 6 bases, and 15 bases lay in between. The CDR3 extends over 14 amino acids. CDR1 and CDR2 from the germline V gene are SEHNR and FQNEAQ (reference sequence). The CDR3 spells CASSPRRAGDTQYF. In DNA, the CDR3 is TGTGCCAGCAGCCCGCGGAGGGCTGGGGATACGCAGTATTTT.